These 8 T cell receptor beta chains were all obtained from the same sample, sequenced in a study of shared clonotypes between healthy human individuals. Using immunoSEQ multiplex PCR, the repertoire was profiled, and TCRdb retains in-frame clones only, with some absent. This repertoire shows some 900,000 clones, approximately 80% found once; its top ten account for about 1.5%. Sequenced: memory CD4+ T cells sorted from blood. Subset specified: CD45RA-negative fraction. These receptors were taken from a man aged 18 to 29 in good health.

The rearrangement joins TRBV7-9 to TRBJ2-1; D not resolved. V was clipped by 3 bases and J by 4 bases, with 19 bases between them. This CDR3 region has 17 residues. Looked up from germline, CDR1 is SEHNR and CDR2 is FQNEAQ (reference sequence). The CDR3 DNA sequence: TGTGCCAGCAGCTTTATATTCACAACCGATCCTTACAATGAGCAGTTCTTC. Encoded protein: CASSFIFTTDPYNEQFF.

This clone has more than one count but fewer than ten. The chain links TRBV25-1 to TRBJ1-1, with D unclear. V was clipped by 4 bases and J by 4 bases, with 10 bases between them. The length of the CDR3 is 13 residues. Germline values: CDR1 MGHDK, CDR2 SYGVNS. The CDR3 spells CASSVTSSTEAFF. CDR3 coding DNA: TGTGCCAGCAGTGTTACATCGAGCACTGAAGCTTTCTTT.

V is TRBV28 and J is TRBJ1-2; TRBD1 might be the D (5 bases). Germline assignment: CDR1 MDHEN and CDR2 SYDVKM. The germline V and J ends were trimmed by 7 bases and 0 bases, with 15 bases remaining between them. The CDR3 extends over 15 amino acids. The chain's CDR3 is CASKGRQLANYGYTF. The CDR3 DNA sequence: TGTGCCAGCAAGGGCCGACAGCTCGCTAACTATGGCTACACCTTC.

The genes are TRBV19 and TRBJ2-1; D is uncertain. The CDR3 runs 14 residues. Germline V CDR1 and CDR2: LNHDA, SQIVND (reference sequence). The V end was cut by 7 bases, the J end by 2 bases, with 12 bases between. CDR3 in amino acids: CASNGGSAYNEQFF. In nucleotides, the CDR3 is TGTGCCAGTAACGGCGGTTCCGCCTACAATGAGCAGTTCTTC.

The CDR3 sequence is CASSLDRTNTGELFF. For the CDR3, the DNA is TGTGCCAGCAGCTTAGACAGGACGAACACCGGGGAGCTGTTTTTT. The J gene is TRBJ2-2, the V gene TRBV11-2; D call uncertain. The CDR3 is made up of 15 amino acids. Germline V gene lookup returns CDR1 SGHAT and CDR2 FQNNGV. Trimming took 0 bases from V and 0 from J, leaving 5 bases between them.

This chain uses TRBV6-5 with TRBJ1-5; no reliable D call. Germline V gene sequence: CDR1 MNHEY, CDR2 SVGAGI. This CDR3 has 15 residues. Trimming left V 4 bases short and J 2 bases short, with 12 bases between. The CDR3 protein is CASSSNNIGNQPQHF. The CDR3, as DNA: TGTGCCAGCAGTTCAAATAATATAGGCAATCAGCCCCAGCATTTT.

This sequence joins TRBV7-9 and TRBJ1-1; D unresolved. The germline gives CDR1 SEHNR, CDR2 FQNEAQ (reference sequence). This CDR3 contains 17 residues. The V end lost 4 bases, the J end lost 0 bases, and 18 bases lay between the germline ends. CDR3 in DNA: TGTGCCAGCAGCTCCGGTTTTAGGGTTTCAATGAACACTGAAGCTTTCTTT. It yields the protein CASSSGFRVSMNTEAFF.

The V call is TRBV19, the J call TRBJ2-7; the match to TRBD2 covers 11 bases. There are 15 residues in the CDR3. Trimming at V came to 6 bases and at J to 7 bases, leaving 11 bases not matched to a gene. Germline V gene sequence: CDR1 LNHDA, CDR2 SQIVND (reference sequence). CDR3 region: CASRTSGVRKGEQYF. In DNA, the CDR3 is TGTGCCAGTAGGACTAGCGGGGTGCGGAAGGGAGAGCAGTACTTC.